The rows below give T cell receptor beta chains drawn from one sample of a study of OX40 agonist ivuxolimab in advanced cancers. Some clones are missing from TCRdb's copy, which holds only in-frame ones; the method was immunoSEQ multiplex PCR. The sample records around 63,000 clones, approximately 80% being singletons. The sample here was CD4+ or CD8+ T cells sorted from blood, taken in a trial of the OX40 agonist ivuxolimab. The receptors were sampled from an adult with an advanced solid tumor such as melanoma, head and neck, liver or kidney cancer. Each CDR3 is given with its conserved first and last residue. Each record gives: V gene, clone size, J gene, D gene, CDR3 DNA, CDR3 protein. The D gene is left open where the match is weak. Expanded clones are given a class, and other clones once, few, many or no size at all.

TRBV6-4	few	TRBJ2-3	NA	TGTGCCAGCAGTGACGCGGGGAACACAGATACGCAGTATTTT	CASSDAGNTDTQYF
TRBV19	NA	TRBJ1-2	NA	TGTGCCAGTAGTCCCGACGCAGAAAACGACTACACCTTC	CASSPDAENDYTF
TRBV30	NA	TRBJ2-7	NA	TGTGCCTGGTCCTTAAACTACGAGCAGTACTTC	CAWSLNYEQYF
TRBV25-1	NA	TRBJ1-2	NA	TGTGCCAGCAGTGGCCGAGACAGGACGTATGGCTACACCTTC	CASSGRDRTYGYTF
TRBV4-1	NA	TRBJ2-6	NA	TGCGCCAGCAGCCAAGCGACATCTGCGGCCAACGTCCTGACTTTC	CASSQATSAANVLTF
TRBV19	NA	TRBJ2-2	NA	TGTGCCAGTAGTAGGACAGCAAACACCGGGGAGCTGTTTTTT	CASSRTANTGELFF
TRBV7-6	NA	TRBJ2-2	TRBD1	TGTGCCAGCAGCTTAGCGGCCGGGACAGTGCCCGGGGAGCTGTTTTTT	CASSLAAGTVPGELFF
TRBV28	NA	TRBJ2-5	TRBD1	TGTGCCAGCAGTTTCCTGGACAGGGCTATCGGGGAGACCCAGTACTTC	CASSFLDRAIGETQYF
TRBV14	NA	TRBJ2-5	TRBD2	TGTGCCAGCAGCCGGCTACTAGCGGTACAAGAGACCCAGTACTTC	CASSRLLAVQETQYF
TRBV2	NA	TRBJ2-3	TRBD1	TGTGCCAGCAGCGGGGGACAGGGCACAGATACGCAGTATTTT	CASSGGQGTDTQYF
TRBV5-8	NA	TRBJ1-5	NA	TGTGCCAGCAGCCCGCCCGGGGGGATCAATCAGCCCCAGCATTTT	CASSPPGGINQPQHF
TRBV7-9	NA	TRBJ2-1	TRBD2	TGTGCCAGCAGCCCCAATAGCGGGAGGGCGAGAAATGAGCAGTTCTTC	CASSPNSGRARNEQFF
TRBV5-1	NA	TRBJ1-3	NA	TGCGCCAGCAGCTTGGCCATAACGACTGGAAACACCATATATTTT	CASSLAITTGNTIYF
TRBV5-6	NA	TRBJ1-2	TRBD1	TGTGCCAGCAGCTGGGGACAGGGAGCCTATGGCTACACCTTC	CASSWGQGAYGYTF
TRBV9	NA	TRBJ2-1	TRBD2	TGTGCCAGCAGCGTACAGGGACTAGTATACAATGAGCAGTTCTTC	CASSVQGLVYNEQFF
TRBV16	NA	TRBJ1-4	NA	TGTGCCAGCAGCCAATCCCGGGCAACTAATGAAAAACTGTTTTTT	CASSQSRATNEKLFF
TRBV7-2	NA	TRBJ2-2	TRBD2	TGTGCCAGCAGCTTAGCTCAACTAGCGGCGAACACCGGGGAGCTGTTTTTT	CASSLAQLAANTGELFF
TRBV11-2	NA	TRBJ1-5	NA	TGTGCCAGCAGCTTCTTGGGAAATCAGCCCCAGCATTTT	CASSFLGNQPQHF
TRBV5-1	once	TRBJ2-1	TRBD2	TGCGCCAGCAGCTTGGAGGAGCGGGAGCTCAATGAGCAGTTCTTC	CASSLEERELNEQFF
TRBV2	NA	TRBJ1-1	NA	TGTGCCAGCCTGGGGGGGGCATCTGAAGCTTTCTTT	CASLGGASEAFF
TRBV19	medium-sized	TRBJ1-1	NA	TGTGCCAGTAGTATAGATACCCGGAACACTGAAGCTTTCTTT	CASSIDTRNTEAFF
TRBV7-9	few	TRBJ1-2	TRBD1	TGTGCCAGCAGCTTAGGCCAGGGGGCCGGCACCTTC	CASSLGQGAGTF
TRBV6-5	NA	TRBJ2-1	TRBD1	TGTGCCAGCAGTTTCGGACAGGGGGTACGCTACAATGAGCAGTTCTTC	CASSFGQGVRYNEQFF